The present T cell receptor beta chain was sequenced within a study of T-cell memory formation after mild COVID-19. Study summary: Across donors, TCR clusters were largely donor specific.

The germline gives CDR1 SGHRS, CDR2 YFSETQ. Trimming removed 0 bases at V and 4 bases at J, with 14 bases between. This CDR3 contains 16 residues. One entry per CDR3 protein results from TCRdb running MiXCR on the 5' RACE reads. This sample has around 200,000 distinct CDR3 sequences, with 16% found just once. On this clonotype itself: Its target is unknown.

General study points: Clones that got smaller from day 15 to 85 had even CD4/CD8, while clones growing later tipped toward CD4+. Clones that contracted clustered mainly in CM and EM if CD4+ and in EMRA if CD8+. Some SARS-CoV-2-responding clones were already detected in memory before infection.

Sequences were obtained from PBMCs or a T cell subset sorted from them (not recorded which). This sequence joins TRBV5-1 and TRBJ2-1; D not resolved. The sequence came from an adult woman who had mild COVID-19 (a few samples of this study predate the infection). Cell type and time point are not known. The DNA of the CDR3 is TGCGCCAGCAGCTTGGACGGCAGAAACCATTACAATGAGCAGTTCTTC. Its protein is CASSLDGRNHYNEQFF. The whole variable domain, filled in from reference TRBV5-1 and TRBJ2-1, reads KAGVTQTPRYLIKTRGQQVTLSCSPISGHRSVSWYQQTPGQGLQFLFEYFSETQRNKGNFPGRFSGRQFSNSRSEMNVSTLELGDSALYLCASSLDGRNHYNEQFFGPGTRLTVL.